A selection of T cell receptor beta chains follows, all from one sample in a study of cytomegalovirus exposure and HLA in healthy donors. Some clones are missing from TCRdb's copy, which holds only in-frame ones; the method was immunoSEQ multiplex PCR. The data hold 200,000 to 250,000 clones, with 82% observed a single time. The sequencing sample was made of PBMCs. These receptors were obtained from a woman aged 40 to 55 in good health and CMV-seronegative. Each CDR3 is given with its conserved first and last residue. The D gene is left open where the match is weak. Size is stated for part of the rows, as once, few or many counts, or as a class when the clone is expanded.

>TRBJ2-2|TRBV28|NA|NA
TGTGCCACCTACCCAACAGGGTCGGGCGGGGAGCTGTTTTTT
CATYPTGSGGELFF
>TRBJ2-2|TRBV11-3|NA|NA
TGTGCCAGCAGCCAGAGAGCGAAGGCCGGGGAGCTGTTTTTT
CASSQRAKAGELFF
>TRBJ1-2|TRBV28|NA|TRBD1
TGTGCCAGTGAGACAGGGTACGACTATGGCTACACCTTC
CASETGYDYGYTF
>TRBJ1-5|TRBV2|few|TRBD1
TGTGCCAGCAGGGGACAGGGGAATCAGCCCCAGCATTTT
CASRGQGNQPQHF
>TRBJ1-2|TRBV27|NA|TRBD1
TGTGCCAGCAGTTTAAGGGACAGGGGTGGCTACACCTTC
CASSLRDRGGYTF
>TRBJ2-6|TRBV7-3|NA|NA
TGTGCCAGCAGCTTACTTGGGGCCAACGTCCTGACTTTC
CASSLLGANVLTF
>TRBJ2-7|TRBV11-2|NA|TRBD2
TGTGCCAGCAGCTTGGAGACTAGCGGGGGGTTCTCCTACGAGCAGTACTTC
CASSLETSGGFSYEQYF
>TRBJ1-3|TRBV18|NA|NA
TGTGCCAGCTCACCGAGGCAGGATAGGGGCCGAAACACCATATATTTT
CASSPRQDRGRNTIYF
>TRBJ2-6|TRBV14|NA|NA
TGTGCCAGCAGCCGCCGAAGTTCGGGGAATGGGGCCAACGTCCTGACTTTC
CASSRRSSGNGANVLTF
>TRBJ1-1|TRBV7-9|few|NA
TGTGCCAGCAGCTTAGCGGCTCGCGGCACTGAAGCTTTCTTT
CASSLAARGTEAFF
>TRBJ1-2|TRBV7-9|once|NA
TGTTCCAGCAGCTTGGGACTTGCTGGCTACACCTTC
CSSSLGLAGYTF
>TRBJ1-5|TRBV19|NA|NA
TGTGCCAGTAGCCGGACAGTTTGGGGCAATCAGCCCCAGCATTTT
CASSRTVWGNQPQHF
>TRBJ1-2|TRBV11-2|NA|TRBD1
TGTGCCAGCAGCTCACAGGGGATCCATTTCGGCTACACCTTC
CASSSQGIHFGYTF
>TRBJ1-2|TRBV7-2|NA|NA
TGTGCCAGCAGCTCCCCTGTTAACTATGGCTACACCTTC
CASSSPVNYGYTF
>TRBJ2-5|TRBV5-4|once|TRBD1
TGTGCCAGCAGCCACAAGACAGGGTCGGAGACCCAGTACTTC
CASSHKTGSETQYF
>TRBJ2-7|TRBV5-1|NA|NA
TGCGCCAGCAGCTTGTTAACAGGGAACTCCTACGAGCAGTACTTC
CASSLLTGNSYEQYF
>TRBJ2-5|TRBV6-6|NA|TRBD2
TGTGCCAGCGGAGCGGGGACCGTGGAGACCCAGTACTTC
CASGAGTVETQYF
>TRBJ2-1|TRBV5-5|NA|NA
TGTGCCAGCAGCTTGGTCGGGGCGGGGATGGGAGAGCAGTTCTTC
CASSLVGAGMGEQFF
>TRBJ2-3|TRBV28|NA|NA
TGTGCCAGCAGTTTAGGACTCACAGATACGCAGTATTTT
CASSLGLTDTQYF
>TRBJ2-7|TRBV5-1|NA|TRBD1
TGCGCCAGCAGCTTGGGACAGGGGGGAGGTGAGCAGTACTTC
CASSLGQGGGEQYF
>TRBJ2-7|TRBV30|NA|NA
TGTGCCTGGAGTGTACACCCAGGGGTCGAGCAGTACTTC
CAWSVHPGVEQYF
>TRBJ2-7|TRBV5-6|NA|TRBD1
TGTGCCAGCAGCTTCATTAAGCGGGACAGGGGTTACGAGCAGTACTTC
CASSFIKRDRGYEQYF
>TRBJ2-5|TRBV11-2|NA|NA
TGTGCCAGCAGCTTAGTCCCTCTGGGGCCGTACCAAGAGACCCAGTACTTC
CASSLVPLGPYQETQYF
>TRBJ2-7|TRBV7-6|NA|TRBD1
TGTGCCAGCAGCACGCAACCTGCGGGACAGGGGTACGAGCAGTACTTC
CASSTQPAGQGYEQYF
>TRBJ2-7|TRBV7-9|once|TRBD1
TGTGCCAGCAGCCCCAACCGGGACAGGAGCTACGAGCAGTACTTC
CASSPNRDRSYEQYF
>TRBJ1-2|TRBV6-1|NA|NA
TGTGCCAGCACGTATGGCTACACCTTC
CASTYGYTF
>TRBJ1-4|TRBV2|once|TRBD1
TGTGCCAGCAGCAGGACCGGGACAGGGAATGAAAAACTGTTTTTT
CASSRTGTGNEKLFF
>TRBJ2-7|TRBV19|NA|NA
TGTGCCAGTAGTATGAGGGACTCCTACGAGCAGTACTTC
CASSMRDSYEQYF
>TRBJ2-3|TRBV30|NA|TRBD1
TGTGCCTGGATGGACAGGGCCCCAGATACGCAGTATTTT
CAWMDRAPDTQYF
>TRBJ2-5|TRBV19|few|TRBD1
TGTGCCAGTAGTATAGGGGGGACAGTCCAAGAGACCCAGTACTTC
CASSIGGTVQETQYF
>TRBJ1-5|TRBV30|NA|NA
TGTGCCTGGAGTGGGAGGACGTTCGCCAATCAGCCCCAGCATTTT
CAWSGRTFANQPQHF
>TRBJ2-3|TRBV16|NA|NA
TGTGCCAGCAGCCAACTGACTGTAAGCACAGATACGCAGTATTTT
CASSQLTVSTDTQYF
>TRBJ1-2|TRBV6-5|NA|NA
TGTGCCAGCAGTTACGGCAGAGGCTACACCTTC
CASSYGRGYTF
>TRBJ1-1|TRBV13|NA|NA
TGTGCCAGCAGCCAAACCCAGGGAAGTAGGAAAGCTTTCTTT
CASSQTQGSRKAFF
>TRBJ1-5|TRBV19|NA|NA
TGTGCCAGTAAGGTGAAAGGGGATCAGCCCCAGCATTTT
CASKVKGDQPQHF
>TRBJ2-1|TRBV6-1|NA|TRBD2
TGTGCCAGCAGTGATTGGACTAGCCCAAACAATGAGCAGTTCTTC
CASSDWTSPNNEQFF
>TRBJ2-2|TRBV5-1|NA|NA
TGCGCCAGCGGTAGAGATATCCTCACCGGGGAGCTGTTTTTT
CASGRDILTGELFF
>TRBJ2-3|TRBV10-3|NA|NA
TGTGCCATCAGTGAGTTGGGAAGACAGGGTAGGCGGGGAACAGATACGCAGTATTTT
CAISELGRQGRRGTDTQYF